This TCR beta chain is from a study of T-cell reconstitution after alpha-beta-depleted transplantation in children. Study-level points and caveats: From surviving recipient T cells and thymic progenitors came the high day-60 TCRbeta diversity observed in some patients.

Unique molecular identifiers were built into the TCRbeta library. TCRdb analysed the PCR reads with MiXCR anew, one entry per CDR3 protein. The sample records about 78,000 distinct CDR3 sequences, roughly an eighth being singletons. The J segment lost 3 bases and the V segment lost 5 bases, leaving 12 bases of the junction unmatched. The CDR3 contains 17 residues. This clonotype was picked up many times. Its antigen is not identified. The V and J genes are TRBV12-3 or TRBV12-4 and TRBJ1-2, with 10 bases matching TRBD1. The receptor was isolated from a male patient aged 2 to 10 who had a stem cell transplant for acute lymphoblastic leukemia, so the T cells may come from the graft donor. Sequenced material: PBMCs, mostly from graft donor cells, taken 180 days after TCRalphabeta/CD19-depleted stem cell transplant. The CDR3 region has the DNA TGTGCCAGCAGTAGGGGGACAGGGGCGCTGGTAGACTATGGCTACACCTTC. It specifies CASSRGTGALVDYGYTF.